These 13 T cell receptor beta chains were all obtained from the same sample, sequenced in a study of cytomegalovirus exposure and HLA in healthy donors. The study ran its PCR with 60 Vbeta and 13 Jbeta primers. Assay: immunoSEQ multiplex PCR; the TCRdb copy retains only in-frame clones and omits some. Altogether fewer than 130,000 clones are present, more than 60% being singletons, with the ten largest covering roughly 5.6%. The material sequenced was PBMCs. The receptors originated from a female donor in good health and CMV-seropositive.

There are a few counts of this clone. The chain links TRBV7-8 to TRBJ2-7; D is perhaps TRBD1 (5 bases). The CDR3 length is 14 residues. V was clipped by 5 bases and J by 1 base, with 12 bases between them. Germline V gives CDR1 SGHVS, CDR2 FQNEAQ. The DNA for the CDR3 is TGTGCCAGCAGCAACAACCAGGGATCCTACGAGCAGTACTTC. Its translation: CASSNNQGSYEQYF.

This sequence joins TRBV18 and TRBJ2-7, with 7 bases lining up with TRBD2. The CDR3 runs 14 residues. CDR1 KGHSH and CDR2 LQKENI come from the germline V gene. V was pared by 5 bases and J by 5 bases, with 9 bases of the junction left unmatched. CDR3 residues: CASSSSGGSHEQYF. In DNA form, the CDR3 reads TGTGCCAGCTCATCCTCGGGCGGGAGTCACGAGCAGTACTTC.

The J gene is TRBJ1-2, the V gene TRBV6-1, with 7 bases matching TRBD1. The CDR3 runs to 14 residues. The junction had 8 bases not matched to a gene; V was cut back by 6 bases and J by 4 bases. Germline V gene lookup returns CDR1 MNHNS and CDR2 SASEGT. The CDR3 sequence: CASRGGGSGYGYTF. The CDR3 nucleotides read TGTGCCAGCAGAGGAGGGGGCTCTGGCTATGGCTACACCTTC.

The CDR3 nucleotides are TGTGCCAGCAGTCCTAAGGGAGCCTACAATCAGCCCCAGCATTTT. Protein: CASSPKGAYNQPQHF. The J gene is TRBJ1-5, the V gene TRBV7-8; D gene unclear. CDR1 SGHVS and CDR2 FQNEAQ come from the germline V gene. V dropped 6 bases and J dropped 3 bases, with 15 bases sitting between them. The CDR3 totals 15 residues.

This clone appeared a single time. V is TRBV19 and J is TRBJ2-7; TRBD2 matches 7 bases. J gave up 5 bases and V 5 bases, and 15 bases lay outside the gene matches. In germline, CDR1 is LNHDA, CDR2 SQIVND (reference sequence). The CDR3 covers 16 residues. In DNA form, the CDR3 reads TGTGCCAGTAGTCCCCGTATGGGAGGGGCGGGGGACGAGCAGTACTTC. It encodes CASSPRMGGAGDEQYF.

The chain is built from TRBV29-1 and TRBJ2-1, with 11 bases fitting TRBD2. V dropped 4 bases and J dropped 0; count of bases not matched to a gene: 8. In germline, CDR1 is SQVTM, CDR2 ANQGSEA. The CDR3 is 17 amino acids. The CDR3: CSVASGTSGLSYNEQFF. The CDR3 DNA reads as TGCAGCGTTGCCTCAGGGACTAGCGGACTCTCCTACAATGAGCAGTTCTTC.

V gene TRBV4-2 combines with J gene TRBJ2-2; D is undetermined. This CDR3 region has 15 residues. Germline loops: CDR1 LGHNA, CDR2 YNFKEQ. Trimming took off 1 base at V and 1 base at J, with 7 bases between the two ends. CDR3 coding DNA: TGTGCCAGCAGCCAAGTACAGATGAACACCGGGGAGCTGTTTTTT. Protein: CASSQVQMNTGELFF.

This chain connects TRBV28 to TRBJ2-3; the D gene is possibly TRBD2 (6 bases). The CDR3 is 15 amino acids. Germline values: CDR1 MDHEN, CDR2 SYDVKM. V lost 8 bases, J lost 0 bases, and 15 bases lay in between. CDR3 protein: CASLSGPPSTDTQYF. CDR3 DNA sequence: TGTGCCAGCCTGAGCGGGCCGCCTAGCACAGATACGCAGTATTTT.

The sample holds a few counts of this clone. In DNA, the CDR3 is TGTGCCAGCAGCTCAGCCGGGACAGTTAACTACGAGCAGTACTTC. Amino acid sequence: CASSSAGTVNYEQYF. The V and J genes are TRBV5-5 and TRBJ2-7, with 7 bases identical to TRBD1. Germline-derived CDR1 and CDR2 are SGHKS and YYEKEE (reference sequence). The CDR3 sequence is 15 residues long. Trimming at V came to 3 bases and at J to 3 bases, leaving 9 bases not matched to a gene.

V usage is TRBV7-6 and J usage is TRBJ1-3; perhaps TRBD1 as D (6 bases). This CDR3 is built from 15 residues. Germline loops: CDR1 SGHVS, CDR2 FNYEAQ. V gave up 1 base and J gave up 4 bases, with 11 bases separating them. The CDR3 is CASSLDRATGNTIYF. DNA of the CDR3: TGTGCCAGCAGCTTAGACAGGGCAACAGGAAACACCATATATTTT.

The V and J genes are TRBV7-9 and TRBJ2-7; 14 bases are a match to TRBD2. The CDR3 is made up of 14 amino acids. In germline, CDR1 is SEHNR, CDR2 FQNEAQ (reference sequence). V lost 7 bases to trimming and J lost 6 bases; unmatched junction nucleotides: 5. The CDR3 loop reads CASNPGLAGGEQYF. The DNA of the CDR3 is TGTGCCAGCAACCCTGGACTAGCGGGAGGCGAGCAGTACTTC.

A single count supports this clone. The rearrangement links TRBV19 to TRBJ2-3, with 8 nucleotides matching TRBD2. The CDR3 spans 16 residues. Germline V CDR1 and CDR2: LNHDA, SQIVND (reference sequence). The J segment lost 4 bases and the V segment lost 5 bases, leaving 11 bases of the junction unmatched. CDR3 loop: CASSSPGLVRADTQYF. In DNA form, the CDR3 reads TGTGCCAGTAGTTCTCCGGGACTAGTCCGCGCAGATACGCAGTATTTT.

The rearrangement joins TRBV6-5 to TRBJ2-2; D is unresolved. With 7 bases removed from V and 1 base from J, the gap between germline ends came to 10 bases. The germline CDR1 and CDR2 sequences are MNHEY and SVGAGI. CDR3 length: 14 amino acids. The CDR3: CASIVLRNTGELFF. The CDR3 DNA reads TGTGCCAGCATAGTTCTTCGGAACACCGGGGAGCTGTTTTTT.